Below, one T cell receptor (beta chain) is given with its context. Time point defined: baseline, week 1 (first vaccination visit). Treatment specified: pre-vaccination baseline after standard-of-care therapy. The record originates from a study of a mutant IDH1 vaccine in newly diagnosed glioma. Looking at the study overall: Every participant had undergone radiotherapy, temozolomide, or both before, and most underwent both.

Germline CDR1 reads SNHLY; CDR2 reads FYNNEI. V was shortened by 1 base and J by 6 bases, with 9 bases between the two germline ends. The CDR3 contains 14 residues. Assay used: immunoSEQ multiplex PCR; TCRdb lists only in-frame clones, some missing. The table lists about 92,000 clones, 83% of them singletons. V gene TRBV2 combines with J gene TRBJ2-2; the D is unclear. The sample consisted of PBMCs, taken from a glioma patient treated with radiotherapy, temozolomide or both. This TCR was recovered from a woman aged 45-60 years with glioma. The DNA of the CDR3 is TGTGCCAGCAGTGAAGTTGGAAGTTCCGGGGAGCTGTTTTTT. This codes for CASSEVGSSGELFF.